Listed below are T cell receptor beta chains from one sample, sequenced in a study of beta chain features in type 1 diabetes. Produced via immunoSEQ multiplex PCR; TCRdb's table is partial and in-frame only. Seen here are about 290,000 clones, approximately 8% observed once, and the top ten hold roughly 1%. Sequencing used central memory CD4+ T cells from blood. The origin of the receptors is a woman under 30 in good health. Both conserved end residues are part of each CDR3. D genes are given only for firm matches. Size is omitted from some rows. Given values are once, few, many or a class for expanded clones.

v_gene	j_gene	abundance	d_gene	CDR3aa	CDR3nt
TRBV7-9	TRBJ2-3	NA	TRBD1	CASSVGDRGRDTQYF	TGTGCCAGCAGCGTGGGGGACAGGGGTAGAGATACGCAGTATTTT
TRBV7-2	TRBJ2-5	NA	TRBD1	CASSSGQGTVETQYF	TGTGCCAGCAGCTCCGGACAGGGGACGGTTGAGACCCAGTACTTC
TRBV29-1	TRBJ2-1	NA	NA	CSVEGNRDGEQFF	TGCAGCGTTGAAGGAAACAGGGATGGTGAGCAGTTCTTC
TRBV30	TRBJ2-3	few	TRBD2	CAWRRTSGMGDTQYF	TGTGCCTGGAGAAGGACTAGCGGGATGGGAGATACGCAGTATTTT
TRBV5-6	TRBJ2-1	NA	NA	CASSLYTSSYNEQFF	TGTGCCAGCAGCTTGTACACTAGCAGCTACAATGAGCAGTTCTTC
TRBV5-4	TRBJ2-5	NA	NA	CASSQDRRRGETQYF	TGTGCCAGCAGCCAAGATCGACGACGGGGAGAGACCCAGTACTTC
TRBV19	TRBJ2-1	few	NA	CASKLWNEQFF	TGTGCCAGTAAGCTCTGGAATGAGCAGTTCTTC
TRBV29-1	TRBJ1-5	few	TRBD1	CSPGQLPGQGGGSNQPQHF	TGCAGCCCGGGTCAGTTACCGGGACAGGGGGGAGGAAGCAATCAGCCCCAGCATTTT
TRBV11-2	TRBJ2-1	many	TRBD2	CASSPAPSGTLYNEQFF	TGTGCCAGCAGCCCAGCCCCTAGCGGGACCCTTTACAATGAGCAGTTCTTC
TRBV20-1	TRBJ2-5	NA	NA	CSAGGSETQYF	TGCAGTGCTGGTGGATCCGAGACCCAGTACTTC
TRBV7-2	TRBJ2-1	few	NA	CASSNRLEAEQFF	TGTGCCAGCAGCAATAGATTAGAAGCTGAGCAGTTCTTC
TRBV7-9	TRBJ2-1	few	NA	CASSLSGVSYNEQFF	TGTGCCAGCAGCTTATCAGGGGTCTCCTACAATGAGCAGTTCTTC
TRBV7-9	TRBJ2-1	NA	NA	CASSLVRQAYNEQFF	TGTGCCAGCAGCTTAGTTCGCCAGGCCTACAATGAGCAGTTCTTC
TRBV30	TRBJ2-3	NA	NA	CAWSAGTHDTQYF	TGTGCCTGGAGTGCGGGAACACACGATACGCAGTATTTT
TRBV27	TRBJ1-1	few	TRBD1	CASRQGQDQHTEAFF	TGTGCCAGCCGGCAGGGACAGGATCAGCACACTGAAGCTTTCTTT
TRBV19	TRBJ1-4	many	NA	CASKDTDHEKLFF	TGTGCCAGTAAAGACACCGATCACGAAAAACTGTTTTTT
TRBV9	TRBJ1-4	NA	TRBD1	CASSRDSYEKLFF	TGTGCCAGCAGCCGGGACAGCTATGAAAAACTGTTTTTT
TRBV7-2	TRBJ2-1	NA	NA	CATGGSRIRNEQFF	TGTGCTACCGGTGGGTCGCGGATTCGCAATGAGCAGTTCTTC
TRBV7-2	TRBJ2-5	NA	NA	CASSFYRDSQETQYF	TGTGCCAGCAGCTTCTACCGGGACTCCCAAGAGACCCAGTACTTC
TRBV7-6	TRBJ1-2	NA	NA	CASSLDPSARVGGYTF	TGTGCCAGCAGCTTAGATCCCTCAGCCAGGGTAGGAGGCTACACCTTC
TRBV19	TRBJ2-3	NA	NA	CASSKNTDTQYF	TGTGCCAGTAGTAAGAACACAGATACGCAGTATTTT